This entry features one T cell receptor beta chain sequence. Its antigen is currently not known. Base qualities are not provided; no much larger clone lies one nucleotide away. In the prospective study, participants were 18 to 89 years old, resided in fewer than 25 geographic areas of the United States, and were enrolled through a virtual design. To assign participants to cohorts, the prospective study relied on clinical history that participants themselves reported in a screening survey and a study questionnaire. Recovered participants in ImmuneRACE Cohort 3 were defined by two consecutive negative NP/OP PCR tests, clearance by a healthcare professional, or resolution of symptoms. In the prospective study, whole blood, serum and a nasopharyngeal or oropharyngeal swab were collected from each participant by mobile phlebotomists. Additional blood draws and questionnaires over an approximately two-month period could optionally be provided by prospective study participants. Before DNA extraction, blood samples from the prospective study were shipped at room temperature or frozen.

The immunoSEQ Assay, a bias-controlled multiplex PCR, was used to amplify TCRbeta CDR3 regions from genomic DNA. The authors' analysis ran thus. Nucleated cell counts per sample were estimated from amplification of reference gene primers within the assay. To quantify the absolute abundance of each unique TCRbeta CDR3 rearrangement, sequence reads were collapsed and filtered. For each sample, productive Simpson clonality was calculated as the square root of Simpson's diversity index over productive rearrangements. The clones in this table, taken by TCRdb from immuneACCESS, are in-frame only. Not every clone is retained; where verified, under half of the shortfall comes from an unresolved V gene, and the cause of the rest is unknown. V and J calls plus clone size are reproduced from that table; the DNA served to infer D and trimming. In all, the sample holds a few hundred thousand clones, and under 90% of those were seen once. The ten top clones hold more than 9% of the sample.

The sample comes from a study of blood T cell repertoires in COVID-19 (dated by TCRdb to about 2020). Regarding the research as a whole: Collaborator samples came from the United States, Italy and Spain and covered acute and convalescent phases of COVID-19. Subjects who had been exposed to COVID-19, were actively infected with it, or had recovered from it provided the deeply sampled blood TCRbeta repertoires that made up the dataset. Sample metadata almost always included a de-identified subject ID, COVID-19 status, age in years and sex. The repertoires were released in a freely available public database intended as a resource for research on the immune response to SARS-CoV-2. Where available, HLA class I and class II types were obtained from metadata supplied by the sample provider rather than from assay-based typing. The material from the prospective study consisted of cDNA or gDNA derived from T cells, B-cell-depleted T cells, or PBMCs. Samples were obtained from the ongoing ImmuneRACE study (first 160 participants) and from 1,254 subjects provided by 6 global collaborators. Broader findings and caveats from the paper: The quantity of clinical and demographic metadata differed by source and by participant and was supplied without curation.

Based on the germline V gene, the CDR1 and CDR2 sequences are SNHLY and FYNNEI. The junction shows trimming of 8 bases on V and 6 bases on J, and the gene matches do not reach 7 bases of it. Taken from cysteine to phenylalanine, the CDR3 has 13 residues. Left in the record is the CDR3 DNA by itself, 39 bases read in frame from the first base. The chain is assembled from TRBV2 and TRBJ2-4; 7 nucleotides in the junction match TRBD1. The specimen sequenced was PBMCs or T cells enriched from blood (not recorded which). This receptor was identified in a young woman who had recovered from COVID-19. The CDR3 reads as follows: CASVEGDRNIQYF. The nucleotide sequence is given as TGTGCCAGCGTTGAGGGGGACAGAAACATTCAGTACTTC.